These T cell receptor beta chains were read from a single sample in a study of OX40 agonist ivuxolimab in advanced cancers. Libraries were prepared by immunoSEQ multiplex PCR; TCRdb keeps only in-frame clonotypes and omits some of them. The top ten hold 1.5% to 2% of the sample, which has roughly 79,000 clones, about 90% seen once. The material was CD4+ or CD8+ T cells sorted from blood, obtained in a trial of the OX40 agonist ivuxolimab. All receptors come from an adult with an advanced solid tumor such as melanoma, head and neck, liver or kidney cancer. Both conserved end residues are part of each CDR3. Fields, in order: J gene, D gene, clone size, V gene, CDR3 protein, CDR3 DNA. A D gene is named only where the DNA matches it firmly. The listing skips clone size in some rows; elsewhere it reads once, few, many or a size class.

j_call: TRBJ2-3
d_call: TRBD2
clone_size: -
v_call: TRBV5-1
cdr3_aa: CASSPGLAAFTDTQYF
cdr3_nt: TGCGCCAGCAGCCCGGGACTAGCGGCGTTCACAGATACGCAGTATTTT

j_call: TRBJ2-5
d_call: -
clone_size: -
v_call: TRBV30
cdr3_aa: CAWSRGYQETQYF
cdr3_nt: TGTGCCTGGAGTCGGGGCTACCAAGAGACCCAGTACTTC

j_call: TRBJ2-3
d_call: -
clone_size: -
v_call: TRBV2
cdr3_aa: CASRKGRISTDTQYF
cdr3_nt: TGTGCCAGCAGGAAGGGACGGATTAGCACAGATACGCAGTATTTT

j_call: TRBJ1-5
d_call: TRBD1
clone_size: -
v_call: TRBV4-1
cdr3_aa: CASSLAGTDSNQPQHF
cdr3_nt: TGCGCCAGCAGCCTAGCGGGGACAGATAGCAATCAGCCCCAGCATTTT

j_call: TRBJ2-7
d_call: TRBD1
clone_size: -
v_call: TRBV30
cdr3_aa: CAWSRQGPYEQYF
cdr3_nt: TGTGCCTGGTCCCGACAGGGACCCTACGAGCAGTACTTC

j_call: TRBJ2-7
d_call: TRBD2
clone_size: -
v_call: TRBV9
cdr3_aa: CASSASGGTYGEQYF
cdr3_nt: TGTGCCAGCAGCGCCTCGGGAGGTACCTACGGAGAGCAGTACTTC

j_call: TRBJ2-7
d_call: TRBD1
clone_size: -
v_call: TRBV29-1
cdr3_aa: CSTRTGAYEQYF
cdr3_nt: TGCAGCACACGGACAGGGGCCTACGAGCAGTACTTC

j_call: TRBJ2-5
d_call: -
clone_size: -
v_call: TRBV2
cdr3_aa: CASRGPGETQYF
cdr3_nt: TGTGCCAGCAGAGGACCTGGGGAGACCCAGTACTTC

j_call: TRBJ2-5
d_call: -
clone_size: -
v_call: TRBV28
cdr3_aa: CASSLSQGGETQYF
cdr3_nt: TGTGCCAGCAGTTTAAGCCAGGGGGGAGAGACCCAGTACTTC

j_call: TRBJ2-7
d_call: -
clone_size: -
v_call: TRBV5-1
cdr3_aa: CASSLGAGSSYEQYF
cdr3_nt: TGCGCCAGCAGCTTGGGGGCAGGGAGCTCCTACGAGCAGTACTTC

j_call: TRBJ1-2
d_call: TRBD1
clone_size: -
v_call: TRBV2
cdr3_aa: CASRGQGGGYTF
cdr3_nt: TGTGCCAGCAGGGGACAGGGTGGTGGCTACACCTTC

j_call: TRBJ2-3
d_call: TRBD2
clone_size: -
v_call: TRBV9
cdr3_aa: CASSVRLAGLDTQYF
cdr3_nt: TGTGCCAGCAGCGTACGACTAGCGGGACTGGATACGCAGTATTTT

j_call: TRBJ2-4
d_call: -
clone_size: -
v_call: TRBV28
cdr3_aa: CASSLYRSNIQYF
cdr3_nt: TGTGCCAGCAGTTTATACAGGAGTAACATTCAGTACTTC

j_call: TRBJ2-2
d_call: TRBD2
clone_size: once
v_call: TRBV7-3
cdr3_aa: CASKREGPGGELFF
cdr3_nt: TGTGCCAGCAAGCGGGAGGGCCCGGGCGGGGAGCTGTTTTTT

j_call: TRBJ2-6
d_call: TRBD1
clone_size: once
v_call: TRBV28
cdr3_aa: CASIPNRGSGANVLTF
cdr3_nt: TGTGCCAGCATACCGAACAGGGGCTCTGGGGCCAACGTCCTGACTTTC

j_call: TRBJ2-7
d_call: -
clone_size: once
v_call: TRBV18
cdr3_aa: CASSPPDENYEQYF
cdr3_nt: TGTGCCAGCTCACCACCGGACGAGAACTACGAGCAGTACTTC

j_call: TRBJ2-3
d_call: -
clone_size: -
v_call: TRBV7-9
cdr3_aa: CASSLDIWADTQYF
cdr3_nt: TGTGCCAGCAGCTTAGATATTTGGGCAGATACGCAGTATTTT

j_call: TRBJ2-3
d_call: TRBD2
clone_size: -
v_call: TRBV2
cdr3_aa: CASSSGPSTDTQYF
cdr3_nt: TGTGCCAGCTCTAGCGGGCCTAGCACAGATACGCAGTATTTT

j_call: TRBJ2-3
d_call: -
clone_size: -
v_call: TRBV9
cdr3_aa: CASSGDRPQRDTQYF
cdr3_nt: TGTGCCAGCAGTGGTGACAGGCCACAGAGGGATACGCAGTATTTT

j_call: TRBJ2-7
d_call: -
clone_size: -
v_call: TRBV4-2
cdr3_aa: CASSQDRVASYEQYF
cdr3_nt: TGTGCCAGCAGCCAAGATCGGGTAGCCTCCTACGAGCAGTACTTC

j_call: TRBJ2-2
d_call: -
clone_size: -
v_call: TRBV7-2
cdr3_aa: CASSFSPAGELFF
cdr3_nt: TGTGCCAGCAGCTTCTCTCCGGCCGGGGAGCTGTTTTTT

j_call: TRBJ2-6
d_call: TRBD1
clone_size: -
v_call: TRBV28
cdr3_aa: CASRTGAGANVLTF
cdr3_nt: TGTGCCAGCAGAACAGGGGCTGGGGCCAACGTCCTGACTTTC

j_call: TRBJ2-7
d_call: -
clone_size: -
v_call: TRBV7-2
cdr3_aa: CASSSRTLGEQYF
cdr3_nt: TGTGCCAGCAGCTCCCGGACCTTGGGGGAGCAGTACTTC

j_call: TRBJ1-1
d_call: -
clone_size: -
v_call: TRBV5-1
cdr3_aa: CASSFSGWGTEAFF
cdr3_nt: TGCGCCAGCAGCTTTTCGGGGTGGGGCACTGAAGCTTTCTTT

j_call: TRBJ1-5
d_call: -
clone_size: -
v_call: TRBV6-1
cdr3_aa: CASSLHINSNQPQHF
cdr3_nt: TGTGCCAGCTCACTCCACATAAACAGCAATCAGCCCCAGCATTTT